This T cell receptor beta chain was sequenced in a study of beta chain features in type 1 diabetes. In the study overall: Cell yields, gender and age were comparable in patients and healthy donors. Study-wide points: Whether TCRB rearrangement is influenced by HLA type was left unresolved in this analysis. Sampled from patients, naive, central memory and Treg TCRB repertoires appeared more similar than those sampled from healthy donors.

CDR1 and CDR2 (germline): ENHRY, SYGVKD. With 8 bases clipped from V and 3 bases from J, the junction kept 5 bases outside the gene matches. This CDR3 spans 13 amino acids. This clone has only a few counts. Its antigen is not identified. Investigators reverse transcribed all isolated RNA, so they sequenced expressed TCRB transcripts. Clones were read by immunoSEQ multiplex PCR, and TCRdb kept only the in-frame ones, dropping some. Of 300,000 to 400,000 clones in the sample, 9.5% to 11% were seen once. Researchers reported sorting CD4+ naive, central memory, regulatory and stem cell-like memory cells via CD45RO/CCR7/CD25/CD127/CD95/CD27.

Sequenced material: naive CD4+ T cells from blood. The J gene is TRBJ2-7, the V gene TRBV10-3, with TRBD2 matching over 9 bases. The clonotype was recovered from a woman aged 30 to 39 in good health. CDR3 in amino acids: CAIAGREGYEQYF. The CDR3 bases are TGTGCCATCGCGGGGCGGGAGGGCTACGAGCAGTACTTC.